This TCR beta chain stems from a study of T cells in Graves' hyperthyroidism and ophthalmopathy. The study's findings and limits: Most thyroid clonotypes expanded above 0.001 appeared in blood too.

RNA transcripts were the template for amplifying TCR beta CDR3 regions. HTBI primers drove first-round RT-PCR of the TCR CDR3. Using its own MiXCR run on the multiplex PCR reads, TCRdb lists one record per CDR3 protein. The sample has about 640,000 distinct CDR3 sequences, about 45% seen once; the top ten hold 7% to 7.5%. Germline V lookup: CDR1 DFQATT, CDR2 SNEGSKA (reference sequence). CDR3 length: 15 residues. J gave up 6 bases and V 5 bases, and 16 bases lay outside the gene matches. This clonotype came up a few times. Its matching antigen is unknown. The sample taken for sequencing was peripheral blood or thyroid tissue (not recorded which). The chain carries TRBV20-1 and TRBJ2-7; 7 nucleotides agree with TRBD2. The clonotype was recovered from an adult man with Graves' disease, either hyperthyroidism or ophthalmopathy (not recorded which). CDR3 loop: CSAPLGGPSGGEQYF. The DNA for the CDR3 is TGCAGTGCTCCCTTGGGTGGACCCTCGGGGGGCGAGCAGTACTTC.